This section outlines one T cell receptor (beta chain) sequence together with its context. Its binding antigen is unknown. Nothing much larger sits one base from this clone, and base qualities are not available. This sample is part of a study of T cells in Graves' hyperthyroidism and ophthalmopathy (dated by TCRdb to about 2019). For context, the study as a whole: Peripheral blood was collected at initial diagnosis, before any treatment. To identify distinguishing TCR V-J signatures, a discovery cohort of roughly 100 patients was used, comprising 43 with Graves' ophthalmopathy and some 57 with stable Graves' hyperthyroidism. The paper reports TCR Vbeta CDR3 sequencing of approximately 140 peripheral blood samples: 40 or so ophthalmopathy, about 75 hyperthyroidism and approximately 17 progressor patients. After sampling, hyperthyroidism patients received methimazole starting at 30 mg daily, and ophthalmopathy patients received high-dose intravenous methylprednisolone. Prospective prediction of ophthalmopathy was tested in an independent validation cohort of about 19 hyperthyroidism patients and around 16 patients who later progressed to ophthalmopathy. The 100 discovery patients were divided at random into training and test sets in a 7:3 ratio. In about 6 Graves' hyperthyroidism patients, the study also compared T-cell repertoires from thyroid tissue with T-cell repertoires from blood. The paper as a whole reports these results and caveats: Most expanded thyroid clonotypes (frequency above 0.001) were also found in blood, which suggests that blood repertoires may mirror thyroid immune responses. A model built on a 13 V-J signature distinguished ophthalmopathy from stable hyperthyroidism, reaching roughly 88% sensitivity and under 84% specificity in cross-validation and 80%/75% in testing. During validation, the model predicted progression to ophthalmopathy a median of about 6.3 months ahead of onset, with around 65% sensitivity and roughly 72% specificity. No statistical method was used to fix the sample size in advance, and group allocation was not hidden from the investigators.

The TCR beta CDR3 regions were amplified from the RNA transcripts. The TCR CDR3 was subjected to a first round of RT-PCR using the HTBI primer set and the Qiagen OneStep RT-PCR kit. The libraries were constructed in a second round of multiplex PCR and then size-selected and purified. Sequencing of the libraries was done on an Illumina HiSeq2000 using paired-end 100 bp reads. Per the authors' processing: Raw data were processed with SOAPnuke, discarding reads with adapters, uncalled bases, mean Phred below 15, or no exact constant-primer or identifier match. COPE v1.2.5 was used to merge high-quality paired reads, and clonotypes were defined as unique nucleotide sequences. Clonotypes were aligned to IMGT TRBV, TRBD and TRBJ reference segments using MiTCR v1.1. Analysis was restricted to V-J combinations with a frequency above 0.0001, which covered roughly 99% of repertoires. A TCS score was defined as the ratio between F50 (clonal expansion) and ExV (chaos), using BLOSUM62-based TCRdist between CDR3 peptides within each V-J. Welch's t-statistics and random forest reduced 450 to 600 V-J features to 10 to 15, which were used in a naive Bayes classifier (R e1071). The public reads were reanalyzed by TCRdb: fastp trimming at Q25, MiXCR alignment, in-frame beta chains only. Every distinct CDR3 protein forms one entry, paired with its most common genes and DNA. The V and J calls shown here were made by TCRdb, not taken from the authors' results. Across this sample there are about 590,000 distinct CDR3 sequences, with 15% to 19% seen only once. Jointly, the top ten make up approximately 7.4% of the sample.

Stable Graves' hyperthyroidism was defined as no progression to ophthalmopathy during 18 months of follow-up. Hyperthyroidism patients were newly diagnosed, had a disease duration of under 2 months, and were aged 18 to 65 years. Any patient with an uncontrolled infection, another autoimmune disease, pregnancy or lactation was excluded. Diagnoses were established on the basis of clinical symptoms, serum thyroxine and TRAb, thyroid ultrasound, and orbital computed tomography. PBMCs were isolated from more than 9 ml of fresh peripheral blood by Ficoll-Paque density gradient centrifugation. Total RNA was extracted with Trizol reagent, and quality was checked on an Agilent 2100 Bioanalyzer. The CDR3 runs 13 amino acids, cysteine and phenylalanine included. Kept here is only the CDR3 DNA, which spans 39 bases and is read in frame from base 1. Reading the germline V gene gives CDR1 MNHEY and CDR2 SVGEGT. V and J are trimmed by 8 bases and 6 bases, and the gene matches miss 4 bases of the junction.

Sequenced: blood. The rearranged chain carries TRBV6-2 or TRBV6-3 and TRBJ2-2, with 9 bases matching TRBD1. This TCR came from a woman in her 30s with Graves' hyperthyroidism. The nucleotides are TGTGCCAGCGACACAGGGGGCTCCGGGGAGCTGTTTTTT. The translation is CASDTGGSGELFF.